Presented here are 31 T cell receptor beta chains from one specimen sequenced in a study of chemoradiotherapy in HPV16-positive cancers. Sequenced by immunoSEQ multiplex PCR; TCRdb stores in-frame clones only, minus some. The sample carries some 6,100 clones, roughly 73% recorded once. The material sequenced was tumor tissue, taken from a patient who underwent chemoradiotherapy. These receptors originate from a human donor with HPV-associated anogenital cancer.

Only a few counts were recorded for this clone. The chain carries TRBV5-1 and TRBJ2-5; possibly TRBD1 for D (5 bases). V lost 4 bases to trimming and J lost 7 bases, with 20 bases between them. The CDR3 spans 15 residues. CDR1 is SGHRS and CDR2 is YFSETQ in the germline V gene. CDR3 loop: CASSARQPGQATQYF. The DNA for the CDR3 is TGCGCCAGCAGCGCGCGACAGCCAGGGCAGGCGACCCAGTACTTC.

V usage is TRBV27 and J usage is TRBJ2-3; 12 positions agree with TRBD2. J lost 6 bases, V lost 10 bases, and 11 bases had no gene match. Germline-derived CDR1 and CDR2 are MNHEY and SMNVEV (reference sequence). The CDR3 spans 15 residues. As DNA, the CDR3 is TGTGCCATCCCCTATCTAGCGGGAGGGGGGGATACGCAGTATTTT. This codes for CAIPYLAGGGDTQYF.

As concerns this clone: The same CDR3 can be traced to other DNA sequences in this sample. The CDR3 reads CASSGGQLYGYTF. The CDR3 DNA reads TGTGCCAGCAGCGGGGGACAGCTCTATGGCTACACCTTC. The V and J genes are TRBV6-1 and TRBJ1-2; 7 nucleotides match TRBD1. CDR1 MNHNS and CDR2 SASEGT come from the germline V gene. V gave up 6 bases and J gave up 4 bases; unmatched junction bases: 5. The CDR3 has 13 amino acids.

This chain connects TRBV29-1 to TRBJ2-3, with a possible D match to TRBD1 (6 bases). This CDR3 comprises 14 residues. V shed 6 bases and J shed 4 bases, with 17 bases lying between them. The germline gives CDR1 SQVTM, CDR2 ANQGSEA. CDR3 nucleotide sequence: TGCAGCGTACCCAGAAGGGGGATATCAGATACGCAGTATTTT. Its translation is CSVPRRGISDTQYF.

This clone qualifies as large. CDR3 sequence: CASEDRGSTDTQYF. The CDR3 DNA follows: TGTGCCAGCGAGGACAGGGGAAGCACAGATACGCAGTATTTT. The chain employs TRBV2 and TRBJ2-3; 9 bases match TRBD1. V gave up 8 bases and J gave up 0 bases; unmatched junction bases: 3. The CDR3 consists of 14 residues. Germline V lookup: CDR1 SNHLY, CDR2 FYNNEI.

This chain connects TRBV4-1 to TRBJ2-1, with 13 bases that match TRBD2. CDR1 and CDR2 from the germline V gene are MGHRA and YSYEKL. J lost 8 bases, V lost 1 base, and 5 bases had no gene match. This CDR3 is 16 amino acids long. The CDR3 region has the DNA TGCGCCAGCAGCCAAGGAGGGACTAGCGGGAACCATGAGCAGTTCTTC. Amino acids: CASSQGGTSGNHEQFF.

The chain carries TRBV6-5 and TRBJ2-7; maybe TRBD2 (5 bases). Germline CDR1 reads MNHEY; CDR2 reads SVGAGI. The CDR3 loop spans 13 amino acids. V was pared by 5 bases and J by 0 bases, with 8 bases between. The CDR3 DNA reads TGTGCCAGCAGTGCGAGGGCCTCCTACGAGCAGTACTTC. Translating gives CASSARASYEQYF.

V gene TRBV27 combines with J gene TRBJ2-5; D possibly matches TRBD1 or TRBD2 (6 bases each). V dropped 2 bases and J dropped 7 bases, with 11 bases sitting between them. This CDR3 has 13 residues. CDR1 and CDR2 (germline): MNHEY, SMNVEV (reference sequence). CDR3 nucleotide sequence: TGTGCCAGCAGTTTACGCGGGACACGGACCCAGTACTTC. Encoded protein: CASSLRGTRTQYF.

The DNA of the CDR3 is TGTGCCAGCTCACCAGGGCAGGGACGGGGCTACACCTTC. It specifies CASSPGQGRGYTF. The V gene is TRBV18, the J gene TRBJ1-2, with D possibly matching TRBD1 (5 bases). V lost 2 bases and J 8 bases, leaving 12 bases between the germline ends. Per germline, CDR1 KGHSH and CDR2 LQKENI. There are 13 residues in the CDR3.

V is TRBV29-1 and J is TRBJ2-6; D is unresolved. Trimming removed 6 bases from V and 4 bases from J, with 10 bases in between. The CDR3 is 13 residues long. Germline CDR1 and CDR2: SQVTM and ANQGSEA. The CDR3 is CSVFSAGANVLTF. CDR3 coding DNA: TGCAGCGTGTTTTCTGCCGGGGCCAACGTCCTGACTTTC.

The chain recombines TRBV4-1 with TRBJ2-1; 11 nucleotides align to TRBD2. Trimming cost V 1 base and J 4 bases; bases outside gene matches: 3. The CDR3 contains 16 residues. Germline CDR1 reads MGHRA; CDR2 reads YSYEKL. The CDR3 DNA reads TGCGCCAGCAGCCAAGGTAGCGGGAGGGTATACAATGAGCAGTTCTTC. This translates into CASSQGSGRVYNEQFF.

The chain uses TRBV5-6 and TRBJ2-7; perhaps TRBD1 as D (6 bases). The CDR3 covers 15 residues. Germline V gene data show CDR1 as SGHDT and CDR2 as YYEEEE. The germline V and J ends were trimmed by 5 bases and 2 bases, with 17 bases remaining between them. The CDR3 DNA reads TGTGCCAGCAGGTCGACACAGGGAAATCCCTACGAGCAGTACTTC. Amino acids: CASRSTQGNPYEQYF.

The chain links TRBV29-1 to TRBJ1-4; a weak D match, TRBD1 (6 bases). Trimming took off 6 bases at V and 5 bases at J, with 13 bases between the two ends. The length of the CDR3 is 13 residues. Germline loops: CDR1 SQVTM, CDR2 ANQGSEA. The CDR3 DNA reads TGCAGCGTGAAGACAGGCAGCAATGAAAAACTGTTTTTT. Its translation is CSVKTGSNEKLFF.

The rearrangement links TRBV2 to TRBJ2-1, with 7 positions matching TRBD2. There are 16 residues in the CDR3. Trimming took 1 base from V and 3 from J; bases not matched to a gene: 6. Germline V lookup: CDR1 SNHLY, CDR2 FYNNEI. In DNA, the CDR3 is TGTGCCAGCAGTGAAGATGCGGGGGAAATCTACAATGAGCAGTTCTTC. It yields the protein CASSEDAGEIYNEQFF. Complete variable domain (other parts from reference TRBV2 and TRBJ2-1): EPEVTQTPSHQVTQMGQEVILRCVPISNHLYFYWYRQILGQKVEFLVSFYNNEISEKSEIFDDQFSVERPDGSNFTLKIRSTKLEDSAMYFCASSEDAGEIYNEQFFGPGTRLTVL.

The V and J genes are TRBV7-2 and TRBJ1-4; the match to TRBD1 covers 9 bases. The CDR3 is 14 amino acids. Germline V gene data show CDR1 as SGHTA and CDR2 as FQGNSA. The V and J ends lost 5 bases and 10 bases, in that order; junction bases with no gene match: 8. The CDR3 DNA reads TGTGCCAGCAGCACGCAGGGACAGGGTTTAAAACTGTTTTTT. Amino acid sequence: CASSTQGQGLKLFF.

The count of this clone is one. CDR3 protein: CASSLRTGGGNSPLHF. The CDR3 DNA reads as TGTGCCAGCAGTTTAAGGACAGGGGGGGGCAATTCACCCCTCCACTTT. The chain recombines TRBV27 with TRBJ1-6; 10 nucleotides align to TRBD1. The CDR3 has 16 amino acids. CDR1 is MNHEY and CDR2 is SMNVEV in the germline V gene (reference sequence). Trimming cost V 2 bases and J 7 bases; bases outside gene matches: 5.

This clone was seen once. V gene TRBV19 combines with J gene TRBJ1-5; 10 positions agree with TRBD1. V lost 5 bases, J lost 7 bases, and 8 bases stayed unmatched. Germline CDR1 LNHDA, CDR2 SQIVND (reference sequence). This CDR3 has 15 amino acids. In nucleotides, the CDR3 is TGTGCCAGTAGTTCGTCCCGGGACAGGGGCCAGCCCCAGCATTTT. Amino acid sequence: CASSSSRDRGQPQHF.

V gene TRBV5-6 combines with J gene TRBJ2-1; D tentatively fits TRBD1 or TRBD2 (5 bases each). Germline CDR1 is SGHDT and CDR2 is YYEEEE. The CDR3 has 15 residues. V shed 2 bases and J shed 4 bases, with 13 bases lying between them. DNA of the CDR3: TGTGCCAGCAGCTTCGCCGGGACCCAGTACAATGAGCAGTTCTTC. Protein product: CASSFAGTQYNEQFF.

J is TRBJ2-7 and V is TRBV14, with a weak D call TRBD1 (5 bases). Looked up from germline, CDR1 is SGHDN and CDR2 is FVKESK. The CDR3 is 17 amino acids. Trimming removed 0 bases from V and 0 bases from J, with 15 bases in between. The CDR3 nucleotides read TGTGCCAGCAGCCAAGAGGTTTCCCCAGGGTACTCCTACGAGCAGTACTTC. Translating gives CASSQEVSPGYSYEQYF.

This CDR3 is CASSLYKGSGNTIYF. In DNA form, the CDR3 reads TGTGCCAGCAGCTTATACAAGGGCTCTGGAAACACCATATATTTT. The J gene is TRBJ1-3, the V gene TRBV7-9; D uncertain. The germline CDR1 and CDR2 sequences are SEHNR and FQNEAQ (reference sequence). With 2 bases removed from V and 0 bases from J, the gap between germline ends came to 8 bases. The length of the CDR3 is 15 residues.

This clone was observed a handful of times. Other DNA sequences within the sample encode an identical CDR3. The chain recombines TRBV15 with TRBJ2-7, with 9 positions matching TRBD1. The V gene's germline CDR1 is LNHNV and CDR2 YYDKDF (reference sequence). J lost 2 bases, V lost 3 bases, and 2 bases had no gene match. This CDR3 is 14 amino acids long. The DNA for the CDR3 is TGTGCCACCAGCAGGGACAGGGGCCCCTACGAGCAGTACTTC. This encodes CATSRDRGPYEQYF.

This clone came up a few times. The chain recombines TRBV6-1 with TRBJ2-5, with D tentatively TRBD2 (6 bases). Trimming pared 10 bases from V and 2 bases from J, leaving 20 bases between. Germline CDR1 reads MNHNS; CDR2 reads SASEGT. The CDR3 extends over 15 amino acids. The CDR3 is CAISPAGRPQETQYF. The CDR3, as DNA: TGTGCCATCTCCCCAGCGGGCAGGCCTCAAGAGACCCAGTACTTC.

This chain uses TRBV5-4 with TRBJ2-7; tentatively, D is TRBD2 (6 bases). Germline V CDR1 and CDR2: SGHNT, YYREEE (reference sequence). Trimming left V 0 bases short and J 3 bases short, with 13 bases between. This CDR3 spans 15 amino acids. The CDR3 DNA reads as TGTGCCAGCAGCTTGGTTTGGGGGACTTTCTACGAGCAGTACTTC. Its translation is CASSLVWGTFYEQYF.

The rearrangement links TRBV5-4 to TRBJ2-5; maybe TRBD2 (5 bases). The length of the CDR3 is 13 residues. Germline CDR1 is SGHNT and CDR2 is YYREEE (reference sequence). Trimming pared 0 bases from V and 5 bases from J, leaving 8 bases between. CDR3 region: CASSLAGWETQYF. The CDR3 region has the DNA TGTGCCAGCAGCTTGGCGGGATGGGAGACCCAGTACTTC.

The chain joins TRBV29-1 to TRBJ2-1, with 8 bases fitting TRBD1. This CDR3 contains 14 residues. Per the germline V gene, CDR1 is SQVTM and CDR2 is ANQGSEA. V was clipped by 7 bases and J by 5 bases; unmatched bases: 10. The DNA for the CDR3 is TGCAGCGCCGACTCCGGGACAGGCAACAATGAGCAGTTCTTC. Its protein is CSADSGTGNNEQFF.

This clone came up once. This chain links TRBV14 with TRBJ1-2, with D uncertain. Germline V lookup: CDR1 SGHDN, CDR2 FVKESK. Deletions cut 2 bases from V and 8 bases from J, with 15 bases between. There are 14 residues in the CDR3. The CDR3 is CASSQTGLLSGYTF. CDR3 coding DNA: TGTGCCAGCAGCCAAACGGGGTTATTATCCGGCTACACCTTC.

By share of the sample, this clone is large. V and J are TRBV9 and TRBJ1-1, with 7 nucleotides matching TRBD1. This CDR3 is 15 amino acids long. V shed 5 bases and J 6 bases; nucleotides not matched to a gene: 13. Germline V gene lookup returns CDR1 SGDLS and CDR2 YYNGEE. The CDR3 sequence: CASSDSTGSVAEAFF. CDR3 in DNA: TGTGCCAGCAGTGACTCGACAGGGTCCGTCGCTGAAGCTTTCTTT.

This chain connects TRBV7-3 to TRBJ1-1, with a weak D call TRBD1 (6 bases). The V gene lost 2 bases and the J gene lost 3 bases, with 7 bases spanning the gap. The V gene's germline CDR1 is SGHTA and CDR2 FQGTGA. The CDR3 is 13 residues long. The CDR3 is CASSLQGYTEAFF. The CDR3 DNA follows: TGTGCCAGCAGCTTACAGGGGTACACTGAAGCTTTCTTT.

This clone was found once. V and J are TRBV5-1 and TRBJ2-3, with 7 bases matching TRBD2. The V segment lost 0 bases and the J segment 4 bases; nucleotides outside the gene matches: 11. CDR1 and CDR2 (germline): SGHRS, YFSETQ. The CDR3 is made up of 17 amino acids. This chain's CDR3 is CASSLVLAGDLSDTQYF. The CDR3 region has the DNA TGCGCCAGCAGCTTGGTACTCGCGGGAGATCTCTCAGATACGCAGTATTTT.

The chain has TRBV27 and TRBJ2-1, with TRBD2 as a possible D gene (7 bases). V was clipped by 5 bases and J by 6 bases, with 14 bases between them. Germline CDR1 MNHEY, CDR2 SMNVEV (reference sequence). This CDR3 region has 14 residues. DNA for the CDR3: TGTGCCAGCAGTCGAGCGGGACATGGCAATGAGCAGTTCTTC. Protein sequence: CASSRAGHGNEQFF.

This clone turned up a few times. V and J are TRBV5-1 and TRBJ2-3; 13 bases agree with TRBD2. Per the germline V gene, CDR1 is SGHRS and CDR2 is YFSETQ. This CDR3 contains 22 residues. The junction had 19 bases not matched to a gene; V was cut back by 0 bases and J by 3 bases. In DNA form, the CDR3 reads TGCGCCAGCAGCTTGGCCTATGAATTAGGACTAGCGGGAGCAAGTATTACAGATACGCAGTATTTT. Encoded protein: CASSLAYELGLAGASITDTQYF.